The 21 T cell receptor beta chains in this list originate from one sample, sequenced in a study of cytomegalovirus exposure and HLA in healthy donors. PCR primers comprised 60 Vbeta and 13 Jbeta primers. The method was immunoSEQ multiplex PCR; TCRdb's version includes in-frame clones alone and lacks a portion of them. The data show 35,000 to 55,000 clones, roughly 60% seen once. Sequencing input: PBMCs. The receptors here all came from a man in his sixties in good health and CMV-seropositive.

The CDR3 loop reads CASSEGDYYEQYF. The CDR3 DNA reads TGTGCCAGCAGTGAAGGGGACTACTACGAGCAGTACTTC. V is TRBV6-1 and J is TRBJ2-7; TRBD2 agrees at 7 bases. This CDR3 spans 13 amino acids. Germline CDR1 MNHNS, CDR2 SASEGT. Trimming removed 1 base from V and 3 bases from J; junction bases left unmatched: 0.

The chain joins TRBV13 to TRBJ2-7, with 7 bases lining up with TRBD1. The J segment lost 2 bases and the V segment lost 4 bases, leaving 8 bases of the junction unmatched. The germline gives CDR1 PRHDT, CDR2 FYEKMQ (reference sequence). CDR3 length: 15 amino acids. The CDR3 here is CASSSLGDSAYEQYF. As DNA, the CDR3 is TGTGCCAGCAGCTCCCTGGGGGACAGCGCCTACGAGCAGTACTTC.

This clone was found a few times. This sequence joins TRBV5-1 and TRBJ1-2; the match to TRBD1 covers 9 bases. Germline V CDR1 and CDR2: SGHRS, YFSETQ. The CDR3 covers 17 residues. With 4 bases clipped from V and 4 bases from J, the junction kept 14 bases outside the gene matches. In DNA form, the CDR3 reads TGCGCCAGCAGCCGCGGTGATGGGACAGGGAATCTCTATGGCTACACCTTC. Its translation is CASSRGDGTGNLYGYTF.

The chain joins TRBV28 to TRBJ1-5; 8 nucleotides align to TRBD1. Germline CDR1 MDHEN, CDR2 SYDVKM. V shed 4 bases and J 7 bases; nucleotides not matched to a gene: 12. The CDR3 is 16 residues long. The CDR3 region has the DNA TGTGCCAGCAGTTCCTTCGACAGGGGAGTAGGACAGCCCCAGCATTTT. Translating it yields CASSSFDRGVGQPQHF.

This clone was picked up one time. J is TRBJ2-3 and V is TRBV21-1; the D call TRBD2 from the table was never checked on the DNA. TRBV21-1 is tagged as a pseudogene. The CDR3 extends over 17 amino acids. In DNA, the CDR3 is TGTGCCAGCAGGAGGGCTAGCGGGAGGGCCCTAAAAGATACGCAGTATTTT. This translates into CASRRASGRALKDTQYF.

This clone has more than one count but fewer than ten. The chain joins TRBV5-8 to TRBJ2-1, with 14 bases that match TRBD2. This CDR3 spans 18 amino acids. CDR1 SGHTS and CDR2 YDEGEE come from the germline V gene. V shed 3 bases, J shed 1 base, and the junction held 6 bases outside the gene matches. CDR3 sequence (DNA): TGTGCCAGCAGCTGGAGACTAGCGGGAGGGTCATCCTACAATGAGCAGTTCTTC. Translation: CASSWRLAGGSSYNEQFF. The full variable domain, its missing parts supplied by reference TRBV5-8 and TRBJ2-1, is EAGVTQSPTHLIKTRGQQATLRCSPISGHTSVYWYQQALGLGLQFLLWYDEGEERNRGNFPPRFSGRQFPNYSSELNVNALELEDSALYLCASSWRLAGGSSYNEQFFGPGTRLTVL.

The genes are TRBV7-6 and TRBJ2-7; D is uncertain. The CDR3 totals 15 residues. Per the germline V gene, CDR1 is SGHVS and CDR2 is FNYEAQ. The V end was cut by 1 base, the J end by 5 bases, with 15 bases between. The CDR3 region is CASSLEPRYPNEQYF. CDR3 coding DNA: TGTGCCAGCAGCTTAGAACCTAGGTACCCTAACGAGCAGTACTTC.

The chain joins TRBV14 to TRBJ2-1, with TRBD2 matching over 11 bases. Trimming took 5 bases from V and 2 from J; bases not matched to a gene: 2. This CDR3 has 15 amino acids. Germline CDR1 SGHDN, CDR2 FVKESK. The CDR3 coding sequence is TGTGCCAGCAGCTTGGGACTAGCGGCCTACAATGAGCAGTTCTTC. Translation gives CASSLGLAAYNEQFF.

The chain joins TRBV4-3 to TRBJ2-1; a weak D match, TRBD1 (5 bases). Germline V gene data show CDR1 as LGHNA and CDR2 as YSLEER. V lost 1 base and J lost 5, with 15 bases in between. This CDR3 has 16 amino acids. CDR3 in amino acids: CASSQGSQGWHNEQFF. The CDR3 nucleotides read TGCGCCAGCAGCCAAGGGTCCCAGGGATGGCACAATGAGCAGTTCTTC.

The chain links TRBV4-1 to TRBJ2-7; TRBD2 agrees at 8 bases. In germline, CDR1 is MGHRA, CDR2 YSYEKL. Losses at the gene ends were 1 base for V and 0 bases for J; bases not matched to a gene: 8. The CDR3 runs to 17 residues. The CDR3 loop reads CASSQVYSGVSSYEQYF. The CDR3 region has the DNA TGCGCCAGCAGCCAAGTTTATAGCGGGGTCAGCTCCTACGAGCAGTACTTC.

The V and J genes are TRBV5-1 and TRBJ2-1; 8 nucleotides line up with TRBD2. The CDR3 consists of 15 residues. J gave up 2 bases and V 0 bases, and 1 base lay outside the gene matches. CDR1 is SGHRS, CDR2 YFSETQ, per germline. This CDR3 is CASSLAGLAYNEQFF. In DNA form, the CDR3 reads TGCGCCAGCAGCTTGGCGGGACTAGCCTACAATGAGCAGTTCTTC.

In DNA form, the CDR3 reads TGTGCCAGCAGCGCCGGGACAGGGGGCGGTCAGCCCCAGCATTTT. This translates into CASSAGTGGGQPQHF. This chain links TRBV6-1 with TRBJ1-5; TRBD1 matches 12 bases. CDR1 and CDR2 from the germline V gene are MNHNS and SASEGT. The length of the CDR3 is 15 residues. The trim removed 6 bases at V and 6 bases at J, leaving 6 bases unmatched.

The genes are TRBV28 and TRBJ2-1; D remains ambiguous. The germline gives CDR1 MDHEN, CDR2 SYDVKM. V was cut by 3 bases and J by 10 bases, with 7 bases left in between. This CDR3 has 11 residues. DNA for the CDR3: TGTGCCAGCAGTTTCCGGCGGGAGCAGTTCTTC. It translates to CASSFRREQFF.

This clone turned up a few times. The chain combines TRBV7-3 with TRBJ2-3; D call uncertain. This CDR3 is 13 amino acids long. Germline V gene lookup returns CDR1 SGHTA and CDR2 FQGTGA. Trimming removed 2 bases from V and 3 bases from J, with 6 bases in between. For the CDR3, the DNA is TGTGCCAGCAGCTTAGCGTTTACAGATACGCAGTATTTT. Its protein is CASSLAFTDTQYF.

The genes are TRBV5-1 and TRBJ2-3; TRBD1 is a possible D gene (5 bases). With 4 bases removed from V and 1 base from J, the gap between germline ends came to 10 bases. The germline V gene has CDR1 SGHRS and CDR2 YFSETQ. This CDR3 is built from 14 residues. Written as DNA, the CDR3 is TGCGCCAGCAGCCGACAGCTCGGCACAGATACGCAGTATTTT. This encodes CASSRQLGTDTQYF.

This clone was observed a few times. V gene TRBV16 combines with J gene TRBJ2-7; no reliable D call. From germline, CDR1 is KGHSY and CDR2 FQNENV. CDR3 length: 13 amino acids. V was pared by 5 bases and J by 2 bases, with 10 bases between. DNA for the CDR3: TGTGCCAGCAGCTCACAGCCGGCCTACGAGCAGTACTTC. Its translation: CASSSQPAYEQYF.

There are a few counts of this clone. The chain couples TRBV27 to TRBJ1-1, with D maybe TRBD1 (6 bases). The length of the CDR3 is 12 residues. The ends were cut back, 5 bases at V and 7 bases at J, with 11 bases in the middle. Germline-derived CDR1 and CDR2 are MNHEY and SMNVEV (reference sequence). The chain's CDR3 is CASSLTGSEAFF. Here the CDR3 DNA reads TGTGCCAGCAGTCTCACAGGGAGTGAAGCTTTCTTT.

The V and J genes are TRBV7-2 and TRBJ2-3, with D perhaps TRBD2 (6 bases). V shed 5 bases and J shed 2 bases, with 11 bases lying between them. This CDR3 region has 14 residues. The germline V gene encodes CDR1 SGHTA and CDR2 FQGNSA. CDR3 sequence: CASSRDSSTDTQYF. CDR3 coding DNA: TGTGCCAGCAGCCGGGACTCCTCCACAGATACGCAGTATTTT.

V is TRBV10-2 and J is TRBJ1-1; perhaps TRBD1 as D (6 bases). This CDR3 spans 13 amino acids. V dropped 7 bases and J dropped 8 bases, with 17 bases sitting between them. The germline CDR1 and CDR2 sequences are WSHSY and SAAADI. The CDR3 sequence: CASTDRTEKEAFF. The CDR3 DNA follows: TGCGCCAGCACCGACCGGACAGAAAAGGAAGCTTTCTTT.

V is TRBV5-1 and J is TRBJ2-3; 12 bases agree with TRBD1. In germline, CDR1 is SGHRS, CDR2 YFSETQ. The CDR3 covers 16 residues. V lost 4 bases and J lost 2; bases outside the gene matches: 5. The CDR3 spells CASSMGQGAYTDTQYF. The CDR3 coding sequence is TGCGCCAGCAGCATGGGACAGGGGGCCTACACAGATACGCAGTATTTT. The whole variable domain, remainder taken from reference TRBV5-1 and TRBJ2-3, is KAGVTQTPRYLIKTRGQQVTLSCSPISGHRSVSWYQQTPGQGLQFLFEYFSETQRNKGNFPGRFSGRQFSNSRSEMNVSTLELGDSALYLCASSMGQGAYTDTQYFGPGTRLTVL.

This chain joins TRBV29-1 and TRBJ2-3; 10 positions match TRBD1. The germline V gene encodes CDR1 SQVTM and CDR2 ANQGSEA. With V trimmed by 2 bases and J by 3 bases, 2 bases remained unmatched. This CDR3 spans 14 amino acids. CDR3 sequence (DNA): TGCAGCGTTGAAAAGGGACAGGGGACAGATACGCAGTATTTT. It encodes CSVEKGQGTDTQYF.